What follows are 8 T cell receptor beta chains derived from one specimen sequenced in a study of tumor-infiltrating lymphocytes in oesophageal squamous cell carcinoma. TCRdb re-derived calls from the PCR reads in MiXCR, one entry per CDR3 protein. The sample has just under 20,000 distinct CDR3 sequences, 30% to 45% seen once. The source material was esophageal tumor tissue. These receptors all stem from a male donor with esophageal squamous cell carcinoma.

Notes on this clonotype: Likely a read error: the CDR3 ends without its conserved phenylalanine or tryptophan. Because the CDR3's place on the DNA is in doubt, the DNA is left out and the CDR3 is given as listed by TCRdb. This chain uses TRBV7-3 with TRBJ2-3; the D call in the table, TRBD1, was not verified against the DNA. Counting both end residues, the CDR3 totals 18 amino acids. CDR1 is SGHTA, CDR2 FQGTGA, per germline. The CDR3 here is CASSLKDRENPTSSTSVR.

This clonotype has a count of ten or more. This chain connects TRBV5-1 to TRBJ2-2; 7 bases agree with TRBD2. The J segment lost 3 bases and the V segment lost 4 bases, leaving 9 bases of the junction unmatched. This CDR3 contains 16 residues. The V gene's germline CDR1 is SGHRS and CDR2 YFSETQ. As DNA, the CDR3 is TGCGCCAGCAGCCTTCGGGGAGGGACGGACACCGGGGAGCTGTTTTTT. It encodes CASSLRGGTDTGELFF.

This clonotype was seen a few times. In this CDR3 the conserved last residue, phenylalanine or tryptophan, is missing, so a read error is likely. It is unclear where the CDR3 begins or ends on the DNA, so no DNA is shown, and the CDR3 is as TCRdb lists it. The chain combines TRBV7-6 with TRBJ2-3; TRBD1, the table's D call, lacks a check against the DNA. The CDR3 has 17 amino acids, counting both end residues. Germline lookup yields CDR1 SGHVS and CDR2 FNYEAQ. The CDR3 region is CASSLRVRAPTSSTLGT.

Many counts were recorded for this clonotype. V usage is TRBV19 and J usage is TRBJ1-1; D remains unclear. The CDR3 extends over 13 amino acids. Trimming left V 2 bases short and J 5 bases short, with 9 bases between. Germline lookup yields CDR1 LNHDA and CDR2 SQIVND (reference sequence). CDR3 loop: CASSISADTEAFF. The CDR3 DNA reads TGTGCCAGTAGTATATCAGCGGATACTGAAGCTTTCTTT.

This clonotype was seen many times. The chain employs TRBV28 and TRBJ1-5, with 8 nucleotides matching TRBD1. Germline CDR1 is MDHEN and CDR2 is SYDVKM. V was pared by 6 bases and J by 7 bases, with 5 bases of the junction left unmatched. The length of the CDR3 is 13 residues. The CDR3 reads CASSTQGDQPQHF. The CDR3 region has the DNA TGTGCCAGCAGCACACAGGGGGACCAGCCCCAGCATTTT.

Turning to this clonotype: The CDR3 carries no conserved terminal phenylalanine or tryptophan, so it likely arises from a read error. The DNA is omitted, as the CDR3 cannot be located on it reliably, and the CDR3 follows TCRdb's listing. The rearrangement uses TRBV7-6 and TRBJ1-1; whether TRBD1, the table's D call, matches the DNA was not checked. Looked up from germline, CDR1 is SGHVS and CDR2 is FNYEAQ. With termini counted, the CDR3 has 17 amino acids. The CDR3 region is CASSLATPDRTSSTSGQ.

This clonotype came up many times. This sequence joins TRBV18 and TRBJ2-2, with D maybe TRBD1 (5 bases). The CDR3 contains 14 residues. Trimming took 8 bases from V and 1 from J, leaving 11 bases between them. CDR1 and CDR2 from the germline V gene are KGHSH and LQKENI. As DNA, the CDR3 is TGTGCCAGCCCCAGGGCAGGGAACACCGGGGAGCTGTTTTTT. Translated, it gives CASPRAGNTGELFF.

This clonotype came up many times. V and J are TRBV11-1 and TRBJ2-1, with D tentatively TRBD1 or TRBD2 (5 bases each). The CDR3 length is 12 residues. V was shortened by 4 bases and J by 6 bases, with 7 bases between the two germline ends. From germline, CDR1 is SGHAT and CDR2 FQDESV (reference sequence). The CDR3 DNA reads as TGTGCCAGCAGCTCTGGGGGCAATGAGCAGTTCTTC. Translated, it gives CASSSGGNEQFF.